The clone carrying this T cell receptor (beta chain) was observed many times. Fresh peripheral blood, approximately 9.6 ml, yielded the PBMCs. This specimen belongs to a study of T cells in Graves' hyperthyroidism and ophthalmopathy. This CDR3 is built from 12 residues. The V end lost 1 base, the J end lost 8 bases, and 8 bases lay between the germline ends. Germline CDR1 is SGHTA and CDR2 is FQGNSA. From RNA transcripts, TCR beta CDR3 regions were amplified. First-round RT-PCR with HTBI primers amplified the TCR CDR3 region. MiXCR, applied by TCRdb to the multiplex PCR reads, yields one record per CDR3 protein. This sample has 250,000 to 400,000 distinct CDR3 sequences, with 12% to 15% found just once.

V and J are TRBV7-2 and TRBJ2-5, with D unresolved. This clonotype was sampled from a woman aged 40 to 50 with Graves' ophthalmopathy. The sequenced sample consisted of blood. The CDR3 DNA reads as TGTGCCAGCAGCTTAGTGGGTCCCACCCAGTACTTC. Its translation: CASSLVGPTQYF. The whole variable domain, filled in from reference TRBV7-2 and TRBJ2-5, reads GAGVSQSPSNKVTEKGKDVELRCDPISGHTALYWYRQSLGQGLEFLIYFQGNSAPDKSGLPSDRFSAERTGGSVSTLTIQRTQQEDSAVYLCASSLVGPTQYFGPGTRLLVL.